A single T cell receptor (beta chain) is shown here with its context. The sample belongs to a study of blood T cell repertoires in COVID-19. Assay used: immunoSEQ multiplex PCR; TCRdb lists only in-frame clones, some missing. The sample consists of approximately 250,000 clones, approximately 89% of them appearing once. CDR1 SGHDT and CDR2 YYEEEE come from the germline V gene. CDR3 size: 13 residues. V was pared by 3 bases and J by 5 bases, with 10 bases between. This sequence joins TRBV5-6 and TRBJ2-3, with no clear D. Material for sequencing was peripheral blood. The clonotype comes from a middle-aged man with active or convalescent COVID-19. The chain's CDR3 is CASSSPAGDTQYF. CDR3 bases: TGTGCCAGCAGCTCCCCCGCAGGAGATACGCAGTATTTT.